The next 31 T cell receptor beta chains were all read from a single sample in a study of cytomegalovirus exposure and HLA in healthy donors. Clones were read by immunoSEQ multiplex PCR, and TCRdb kept only the in-frame ones, dropping some. The sample shows roughly 50,000 clones, approximately 92% of them seen only once. The sequencing sample was made of PBMCs. Receptor source: a man aged 18 to 29 in good health and CMV-seronegative.

The chain links TRBV28 to TRBJ1-2; no reliable D call. Looked up from germline, CDR1 is MDHEN and CDR2 is SYDVKM. The CDR3 is made up of 15 amino acids. Trimming took 3 bases from V and 0 from J, leaving 11 bases between them. DNA for the CDR3: TGTGCCAGCAGTTTGGCAGGTGCTACTAACTATGGCTACACCTTC. This gives the protein CASSLAGATNYGYTF.

This chain links TRBV11-2 with TRBJ1-3, with D hard to call. The length of the CDR3 is 13 residues. Trimming shortened V by 5 bases and J by 4 bases, and 9 bases separated the two germline ends. The germline V gene has CDR1 SGHAT and CDR2 FQNNGV. The CDR3 nucleotides read TGTGCCAGCAGCCCCCCGGTCGGAAACACCATATATTTT. It encodes CASSPPVGNTIYF.

In regard to this clone: One end of the junction is discordant with germline, which a read error may explain. This sequence joins TRBV7-7 and TRBJ2-3; TRBD2 agrees at 9 bases. CDR3 length: 16 residues. Per the germline V gene, CDR1 is SSHAT and CDR2 is FNYEAQ (reference sequence). CDR3 sequence reads: CASSLGEPSGADTQYF. CDR3 DNA: TGTGCTAGCAGCTTAGGGGAGCCTAGCGGGGCAGATACGCAGTATTTT.

V usage is TRBV28 and J usage is TRBJ1-5; no firm D call. This CDR3 spans 17 amino acids. Germline V lookup: CDR1 MDHEN, CDR2 SYDVKM. V was pared by 3 bases and J by 0 bases, with 15 bases between. For the CDR3, the DNA is TGTGCCAGCAGTTTCCCCTTAACGGGGTATAGCAATCAGCCCCAGCATTTT. It encodes CASSFPLTGYSNQPQHF.

DNA of the CDR3: TGTGCCAGCAGCCCCACAGGGGTCACTGAAGCTTTCTTT. This encodes CASSPTGVTEAFF. J is TRBJ1-1 and V is TRBV13; 7 positions agree with TRBD1. The ends lost 5 bases at V and 4 bases at J; junction bases unmatched: 4. The CDR3 totals 13 residues. The germline gives CDR1 PRHDT, CDR2 FYEKMQ (reference sequence).

This chain joins TRBV6-5 and TRBJ2-1; TRBD2 matches at 9 bases. CDR3 size: 16 residues. The germline gives CDR1 MNHEY, CDR2 SVGAGI. V shed 4 bases, J shed 7 bases, and the junction held 11 bases outside the gene matches. This CDR3 reads CASSSRGGRAGNEQFF. The CDR3 DNA follows: TGTGCCAGCAGTTCTCGGGGCGGGAGGGCCGGGAATGAGCAGTTCTTC.

The V and J genes are TRBV28 and TRBJ2-6, with D possibly being TRBD1 (6 bases). Per germline, CDR1 MDHEN and CDR2 SYDVKM. V gave up 5 bases and J gave up 0 bases, with 8 bases separating them. The CDR3 contains 15 residues. The CDR3 bases are TGTGCCAGCAGTGGACAGTTCTCTGGGGCCAACGTCCTGACTTTC. This codes for CASSGQFSGANVLTF.

The chain carries TRBV19 and TRBJ1-1, with TRBD1 matching over 12 bases. The length of the CDR3 is 18 residues. CDR1 and CDR2 from the germline V gene are LNHDA and SQIVND (reference sequence). Trimming cost V 3 bases and J 5 bases; bases outside gene matches: 13. The CDR3 protein is CASSIRYRDRGLSTEAFF. For the CDR3, the DNA is TGTGCCAGTAGTATTCGCTACCGGGACAGGGGGCTGAGTACTGAAGCTTTCTTT. Using reference TRBV19 and TRBJ1-1 for the parts outside the CDR3, the full variable domain is DGGITQSPKYLFRKEGQNVTLSCEQNLNHDAMYWYRQDPGQGLRLIYYSQIVNDFQKGDIAEGYSVSREKKESFPLTVTSAQKNPTAFYLCASSIRYRDRGLSTEAFFGQGTRLTVV.

The gene calls are TRBV5-6 and TRBJ1-1, with TRBD1 matching over 10 bases. Per the germline V gene, CDR1 is SGHDT and CDR2 is YYEEEE. This CDR3 region has 14 residues. The trim removed 3 bases at V and 3 bases at J, leaving 2 bases unmatched. The CDR3 region has the DNA TGTGCCAGCAGCTCCGGGACAGGGGACACTGAAGCTTTCTTT. Its translation is CASSSGTGDTEAFF.

This clone was counted once. V gene TRBV20-1 combines with J gene TRBJ2-7; a possible D gene is TRBD2 (7 bases). Trimming took off 3 bases at V and 12 bases at J, with 12 bases between the two ends. Germline values: CDR1 DFQATT, CDR2 SNEGSKA (reference sequence). The CDR3 is made up of 10 amino acids. CDR3 nucleotides: TGCAGTGCTAGTCTCGGGGGGCTGTACTTC. Amino acid sequence: CSASLGGLYF.

This sequence joins TRBV15 and TRBJ1-4; tentatively, D is TRBD1 (5 bases). The germline V and J ends were trimmed by 3 bases and 4 bases, with 12 bases remaining between them. Germline CDR1 reads LNHNV; CDR2 reads YYDKDF (reference sequence). The CDR3 is made up of 15 amino acids. The CDR3 protein is CATSRPGGGNEKLFF. The CDR3 nucleotides are TGTGCCACCAGCAGGCCAGGCGGGGGTAATGAAAAACTGTTTTTT.

The J gene is TRBJ2-3, the V gene TRBV2; 7 bases align to TRBD1. Germline V gene sequence: CDR1 SNHLY, CDR2 FYNNEI. This CDR3 is built from 17 residues. Trimming cost V 4 bases and J 2 bases; bases outside gene matches: 12. The CDR3 sequence is CASSAPTSQGITDTQYF. CDR3 coding DNA: TGTGCCAGCAGTGCCCCGACCTCACAGGGGATCACAGATACGCAGTATTTT. The whole variable domain, remainder taken from reference TRBV2 and TRBJ2-3, is EPEVTQTPSHQVTQMGQEVILRCVPISNHLYFYWYRQILGQKVEFLVSFYNNEISEKSEIFDDQFSVERPDGSNFTLKIRSTKLEDSAMYFCASSAPTSQGITDTQYFGPGTRLTVL.

The J gene is TRBJ2-7, the V gene TRBV10-3; the match to TRBD2 covers 14 bases. The CDR3 length is 16 residues. In germline, CDR1 is ENHRY, CDR2 SYGVKD. The ends lost 5 bases at V and 6 bases at J; junction bases unmatched: 9. DNA for the CDR3: TGTGCCATCAGTTTGACTAGCGGGAGGGCTAGCGGCGAGCAGTACTTC. It yields the protein CAISLTSGRASGEQYF.

The chain combines TRBV6-5 with TRBJ2-7; a weak D match, TRBD1 (6 bases). The CDR3 has 14 residues. V was clipped by 4 bases and J by 2 bases, with 12 bases between them. Per germline, CDR1 MNHEY and CDR2 SVGAGI. The CDR3 coding sequence is TGTGCCAGCAGTTCTCATGGACAGACCTACGAGCAGTACTTC. Its protein product is CASSSHGQTYEQYF.

The CDR3 sequence is CASIPPGTANTEAFF. CDR3 nucleotide sequence: TGTGCCAGCATCCCTCCCGGGACTGCGAACACTGAAGCTTTCTTT. The chain combines TRBV7-3 with TRBJ1-1; the D gene is possibly TRBD1 (5 bases). V gave up 7 bases and J gave up 1 base, with 16 bases separating them. Germline assignment: CDR1 SGHTA and CDR2 FQGTGA. CDR3 length: 15 residues.

This clone was detected only once. The V and J genes are TRBV5-1 and TRBJ2-3, with 10 bases that match TRBD1. Germline values: CDR1 SGHRS, CDR2 YFSETQ. V lost 3 bases to trimming and J lost 4 bases; unmatched junction nucleotides: 26. This CDR3 is built from 22 residues. CDR3 coding DNA: TGCGCCAGCAGCTCCTCCGGGACAGGGGAGGGTGTGGAAGATTACGGGGCAGATACGCAGTATTTT. It translates to CASSSSGTGEGVEDYGADTQYF.

The rearrangement uses TRBV5-1 and TRBJ2-1, with D maybe TRBD1 (7 bases). Germline V gene data show CDR1 as SGHRS and CDR2 as YFSETQ. The CDR3 contains 16 residues. Trimming took off 2 bases at V and 0 bases at J, with 12 bases between the two ends. This chain's CDR3 is CASSLGGGISYNEQFF. In DNA form, the CDR3 reads TGCGCCAGCAGCTTAGGGGGCGGGATCTCCTACAATGAGCAGTTCTTC.

V gene TRBV9 combines with J gene TRBJ2-2; perhaps TRBD1 as D (5 bases). The germline CDR1 and CDR2 sequences are SGDLS and YYNGEE. V was shortened by 4 bases and J by 6 bases, with 13 bases between the two germline ends. This CDR3 is built from 14 residues. CDR3 amino acids: CASSPRTLPGELFF. DNA for the CDR3: TGTGCCAGCAGCCCCCGGACACTCCCCGGGGAGCTGTTTTTT. The full variable domain, its missing parts supplied by reference TRBV9 and TRBJ2-2, is DSGVTQTPKHLITATGQRVTLRCSPRSGDLSVYWYQQSLDQGLQFLIQYYNGEERAKGNILERFSAQQFPDLHSELNLSSLELGDSALYFCASSPRTLPGELFFGEGSRLTVL.

The chain links TRBV6-5 to TRBJ2-7; a possible D gene is TRBD2 (6 bases). Deletions cut 4 bases from V and 4 bases from J, with 8 bases between. From germline, CDR1 is MNHEY and CDR2 SVGAGI. The CDR3 length is 12 residues. CDR3: CASSSGLYEQYF. The CDR3 DNA follows: TGTGCCAGCAGTTCGGGACTGTACGAGCAGTACTTC.

The J gene is TRBJ2-1, the V gene TRBV5-6; D gene ambiguous. Germline CDR1 is SGHDT and CDR2 is YYEEEE. CDR3 size: 12 residues. Trimming removed 3 bases from V and 4 bases from J, with 5 bases in between. Here the CDR3 DNA reads TGTGCCAGCAGCTCGCTATACAATGAGCAGTTCTTC. This codes for CASSSLYNEQFF.

This sequence joins TRBV2 and TRBJ2-7; weak D call: TRBD2 (5 bases). Germline V gene data show CDR1 as SNHLY and CDR2 as FYNNEI. V lost 7 bases to trimming and J lost 3 bases, with 13 bases between them. The CDR3 extends over 13 amino acids. DNA of the CDR3: TGTGCCAGCAAAACGACCGAGGGCTACGAGCAGTACTTC. Protein: CASKTTEGYEQYF.

The chain links TRBV23-1 to TRBJ2-1; the D is unclear. TRBV23-1 qualifies as an ORF whose function is uncertain. V shed 1 base and J shed 10 bases, with 23 bases lying between them. This CDR3 contains 17 residues. The CDR3 bases are TGCGCCAGCAGTCAATGCCTGGCACCCCCTGTTCCCAGGGAGCAGTTCTTC. Amino acids: CASSQCLAPPVPREQFF.

The genes are TRBV6-5 and TRBJ2-7; TRBD2 matches 11 bases. The CDR3 runs 15 residues. Per the germline V gene, CDR1 is MNHEY and CDR2 is SVGAGI. After removal of 5 bases from V and 7 bases from J, the junction contained 10 bases not matched to a gene. The CDR3 sequence is CASSPSTSGKGEQYF. CDR3 bases: TGTGCCAGCAGTCCTTCGACTAGCGGGAAAGGGGAGCAGTACTTC.

The chain employs TRBV7-3 and TRBJ2-7; the D gene is possibly TRBD1 (5 bases). Germline V CDR1 and CDR2: SGHTA, FQGTGA. The CDR3 loop spans 15 amino acids. V dropped 5 bases and J dropped 0 bases, with 14 bases sitting between them. The CDR3 region has the DNA TGTGCCAGCAGCCATTGTAACAGGAGCTCCTACGAGCAGTACTTC. It codes for CASSHCNRSSYEQYF.

The genes are TRBV7-3 and TRBJ2-1; D gene ambiguous. Germline V gene data show CDR1 as SGHTA and CDR2 as FQGTGA. The CDR3 contains 15 residues. V lost 8 bases and J 0 bases, leaving 14 bases between the germline ends. CDR3 residues: CASSLRSSSYNEQFF. The CDR3, as DNA: TGTGCCAGCTCCCTGAGGAGTAGCTCCTACAATGAGCAGTTCTTC.

The V gene is TRBV2, the J gene TRBJ1-1, with TRBD1 matching 8 bases. After removal of 4 bases from V and 2 bases from J, the junction contained 3 bases not matched to a gene. From germline, CDR1 is SNHLY and CDR2 FYNNEI. The CDR3 runs 14 residues. This chain's CDR3 is CASSADRVNTEAFF. The CDR3 DNA sequence: TGTGCCAGCAGTGCGGACAGGGTCAACACTGAAGCTTTCTTT.

V gene TRBV6-4 combines with J gene TRBJ2-1; D gene unclear. This CDR3 has 16 amino acids. Germline assignment: CDR1 MRHNA and CDR2 SNTAGT. Trimming shortened V by 0 bases and J by 0 bases, and 9 bases separated the two germline ends. In DNA, the CDR3 is TGTGCCAGCAGTGACTCGTACTCAAGCTCCTACAATGAGCAGTTCTTC. Protein: CASSDSYSSSYNEQFF.

In DNA, the CDR3 is TGCGCCAGCAGCTCGCGACAGGGGGAAGCCTACGAGCAGTACTTC. It yields the protein CASSSRQGEAYEQYF. The V and J genes are TRBV5-1 and TRBJ2-7; 9 bases align to TRBD1. The CDR3 consists of 15 residues. V shed 3 bases and J 2 bases; nucleotides not matched to a gene: 6. Germline V CDR1 and CDR2: SGHRS, YFSETQ. Variable domain in full (rest from reference TRBV5-1 and TRBJ2-7): KAGVTQTPRYLIKTRGQQVTLSCSPISGHRSVSWYQQTPGQGLQFLFEYFSETQRNKGNFPGRFSGRQFSNSRSEMNVSTLELGDSALYLCASSSRQGEAYEQYFGPGTRLTVT.

Concerning this clone itself: This same CDR3 is encoded by further DNA sequences in the sample. The V call is TRBV5-1, the J call TRBJ2-5; tentatively, D is TRBD1 or TRBD2 (6 bases each). This CDR3 region has 15 residues. Germline values: CDR1 SGHRS, CDR2 YFSETQ. V shed 4 bases and J shed 5 bases, with 18 bases lying between them. The CDR3 reads CASSLGAGLQETQYF. The CDR3 DNA reads TGCGCCAGCAGCCTGGGGGCTGGACTACAGGAGACCCAGTACTTC.

V and J are TRBV30 and TRBJ2-1; a possible D gene is TRBD2 (6 bases). CDR3 size: 13 residues. CDR1 GTSNPN and CDR2 SVGIG come from the germline V gene (reference sequence). With 4 bases removed from V and 6 bases from J, the gap between germline ends came to 13 bases. DNA of the CDR3: TGTGCCTGGACCCAAGGGGAGGTCAATGAGCAGTTCTTC. It translates to CAWTQGEVNEQFF. The full variable domain, its missing parts supplied by reference TRBV30 and TRBJ2-1, is SQTIHQWPATLVQPVGSPLSLECTVEGTSNPNLYWYRQAAGRGLQLLFYSVGIGQISSEVPQNLSASRPQDRQFILSSKKLLLSDSGFYLCAWTQGEVNEQFFGPGTRLTVL.

The rearrangement joins TRBV5-5 to TRBJ2-1; TRBD2 is a possible D gene (5 bases). This CDR3 comprises 15 residues. V was clipped by 3 bases and J by 6 bases, with 16 bases between them. Germline-derived CDR1 and CDR2 are SGHKS and YYEKEE (reference sequence). In DNA, the CDR3 is TGTGCCAGCAGCTCGGTGGGCTCTCGGGGCAATGAGCAGTTCTTC. Its protein product is CASSSVGSRGNEQFF.